These 8 T cell receptor beta chains share one sample of origin, sequenced in a study of shared clonotypes between healthy human individuals. This table comes from immunoSEQ multiplex PCR, and its TCRdb copy is limited to in-frame clones, with some not included. The sample records about 1.5 million clones, 95% to 99% being singletons. Specimen: naive CD4+ T cells sorted from blood. Subset noted: CD45RA+ positively selected. The receptors here all came from a man aged 25 to 40 in good health.

The CDR3 DNA reads as TGCGCCAGCAGCTTGGCCCGACAGGGGGGAGTCACTGAAGCTTTCTTT. Encoded protein: CASSLARQGGVTEAFF. The chain joins TRBV5-1 to TRBJ1-1; TRBD1 agrees at 9 bases. This CDR3 is 16 amino acids long. The V and J ends lost 0 bases and 4 bases, in that order; junction bases with no gene match: 7. The germline CDR1 and CDR2 sequences are SGHRS and YFSETQ.

The chain carries TRBV18 and TRBJ2-7; D gene ambiguous. Trimming removed 1 base at V and 5 bases at J, with 9 bases between. The CDR3 sequence is 13 residues long. Germline V lookup: CDR1 KGHSH, CDR2 LQKENI. The CDR3 here is CASSPRIGDEQYF. The CDR3 bases are TGTGCCAGCTCACCACGGATTGGAGACGAGCAGTACTTC.

The chain uses TRBV21-1 and TRBJ1-5; TRBD1 is the table's D call and was not checked against the DNA. TRBV21-1 is tagged as a pseudogene. The length of the CDR3 is 21 residues. CDR3 amino acids: CASSKPNRDTPSPVDNQPQHF. CDR3 nucleotides: TGTGCCAGCAGCAAACCGAACCGGGACACTCCATCACCCGTCGACAATCAGCCCCAGCATTTT.

This rearrangement joins TRBV2 to TRBJ2-1, with unresolved D. V was cut by 1 base and J by 9 bases, with 16 bases left in between. Germline assignment: CDR1 SNHLY and CDR2 FYNNEI. This CDR3 is built from 15 residues. CDR3 DNA sequence: TGTGCCAGCAGTGAAGGACGGTTGTTTGTGGGTGAGCAGTTCTTC. Translating gives CASSEGRLFVGEQFF. The variable domain in full, with the rest retrieved from reference TRBV2 and TRBJ2-1, is EPEVTQTPSHQVTQMGQEVILRCVPISNHLYFYWYRQILGQKVEFLVSFYNNEISEKSEIFDDQFSVERPDGSNFTLKIRSTKLEDSAMYFCASSEGRLFVGEQFFGPGTRLTVL.

The CDR3 region has the DNA TGTGCCAGCAGCTTGGCGGCCGTCAATCAGCCCCAGCATTTT. It codes for CASSLAAVNQPQHF. The gene calls are TRBV5-6 and TRBJ1-5, with D hard to call. Trimming removed 0 bases from V and 3 bases from J, with 7 bases in between. Per the germline V gene, CDR1 is SGHDT and CDR2 is YYEEEE. This CDR3 region has 14 residues.

J is TRBJ2-1 and V is TRBV6-1, with D uncertain. Germline lookup yields CDR1 MNHNS and CDR2 SASEGT. The CDR3 is 15 amino acids. Deletions cut 4 bases from V and 0 bases from J, with 10 bases between. DNA for the CDR3: TGTGCCAGCAGTGCACAACAATCCTCCTACAATGAGCAGTTCTTC. Protein sequence: CASSAQQSSYNEQFF.

The V call is TRBV7-9, the J call TRBJ2-7, with a tentative D call TRBD2 (6 bases). In germline, CDR1 is SEHNR, CDR2 FQNEAQ (reference sequence). The V and J ends lost 1 base and 2 bases respectively, with 6 bases between them. The CDR3 is 13 residues long. CDR3 nucleotides: TGTGCCAGCAGCTTAGGGGAGGCCTACGAGCAGTACTTC. Residues: CASSLGEAYEQYF.

The chain uses TRBV29-1 and TRBJ2-2; D not certain. Germline CDR1 reads SQVTM; CDR2 reads ANQGSEA. The length of the CDR3 is 14 residues. V shed 4 bases and J shed 4 bases, with 13 bases lying between them. CDR3 loop: CSVGMLVSTGELFF. The CDR3 nucleotides read TGCAGCGTTGGTATGCTTGTTAGCACCGGGGAGCTGTTTTTT.